A single T cell receptor (beta chain) is shown here with its context. The clone's antigen remains unknown. No base qualities exist here, and no much larger clone lies one base off it. Inclusive of the bounding cysteine and phenylalanine, the CDR3 is 13 residues long. Solely the CDR3 DNA is kept, with 39 bases framed from the first base. Trimming at the junction amounts to 5 bases on V and 4 bases on J, and the germline ends lie 12 bases apart. The germline V gene encodes CDR1 SGHAT and CDR2 FQNNGV. This specimen belongs to a study of blood T cells in healthy people across ages (dated by TCRdb to the mid-2010s). General notes on the study: Template switching captured roughly one uniquely barcoded TCR beta cDNA molecule per two T cells in model experiments. The study measured age-related changes in TCR beta repertoire diversity using deep sequencing normalized with unique cDNA molecular identifiers. The donors were split into four age groups: young (average 16 years), middle-aged (about 40), aged (roughly 68) and long-lived (approximately 80). To avoid experimental bias, donors of different ages were randomly spread across the sequencing lanes. The study analyzed two additional independent replicas of 1 million unique cDNA reads from the same blood draw for two donors, one aged 18 to 30 and one aged 80 or older.

Results and caveats for the whole study, not just this receptor: Donor CMV infection status was unknown, potentially confounding age-related changes in expanded clonotypes. Estimates of total diversity from one million sequenced T cells were regarded as lower bounds and underestimates. There was a strong correlation between observed TCR beta diversity and the percentage of naive T cells measured by flow cytometry. The long-lived group showed more naive CD4+ T cells, fewer expanded clones and increased TCR diversity than the aged group, suggesting age selection. Observed TCR beta diversity per million T cells fell roughly linearly with age, and a significant reduction was already apparent by age roughly 40. Conclusive comparison of naive and antigen-experienced compartments was prevented by the profiling of bulk unsorted PBMCs.

The library was obtained by 5' RACE. Sequencer: Illumina HiSeq 2500. A second PCR of roughly 6 to 11 cycles was run with a J-beta primer mix and a sample-barcoded 5' primer. A template-switch 5' adaptor carrying 12 random nucleotides introduced a unique molecular identifier onto each TCR beta cDNA molecule. Each sample yielded at least 2.5 million CDR3-containing paired-end reads. All of the RNA was converted into first-strand cDNA using the Mint cDNA synthesis kit, with a TRBC-specific oligonucleotide serving as the primer. After uracil-DNA glycosylase treatment, a first 18-cycle PCR used universal primers M1SS and BC2_uni_R on all cDNA. The study's own analysis went as follows. Normalization of each sample was performed by random selection of 1 million high-quality reads, each carrying a distinct molecular identifier. Instead of being binned into consensus sequences, reads with shared molecular identifiers were discarded. MiTCR, with a Q25 quality threshold and the strictest error-elimination algorithm, was used for CDR3 identification, clonotype clustering and error correction. A nonparametric unseen species model with Euler transformation was used to estimate a lower bound on total TCR beta diversity. TCRdb ran its own pipeline on the public reads, namely fastp trimming at Q25 and MiXCR clone calling, and kept in-frame beta chains. A single entry per CDR3 protein holds the most common genes and DNA from its merged rows. The V and J calls and clone size come from TCRdb's table, not from the authors' own analysis. The sample yields hundreds of thousands of distinct CDR3 sequences; around half were counted once. About 32% of the sample is held by the ten biggest clonotypes.

Systemically healthy Caucasian individuals from Russia, approximately 39 in total and aged about 6 to 95 years, were included as donors. Each donor gave approximately 10 milliliters of peripheral blood, collected into EDTA-treated Vacutainer tubes. Ficoll-Paque density-gradient centrifugation was used to isolate PBMCs, with at least 6 million per sample. Trizol reagent was used to extract total RNA from the PBMCs, yielding at least 6 micrograms per sample. For every donor, an aliquot of PBMCs went through flow cytometry to measure the percentages of naive CD45RAhigh/CD27high T cells. The chain couples TRBV11-2 to TRBJ2-7; the D gene is perhaps TRBD1 or TRBD2, each of them matching over 6 bases. The receptor was isolated from a woman aged 55 to 70 in good health. The sequencing sample was made of blood. The nucleotides are TGTGCCAGCAGCCGGGGGACACTATACGAGCAGTACTTC. It is translated as CASSRGTLYEQYF.